One and the same sample provided the 21 T cell receptor beta chains below, sequenced in a study of blood T cell repertoires in COVID-19. Clones were sequenced by immunoSEQ multiplex PCR, and TCRdb holds only the in-frame ones, with some missing. The table shows some 150,000 clones, with 81% occurring only once. The sample taken for sequencing was peripheral blood. These receptors originate from an older woman with active or convalescent COVID-19.

This clone was found a few times. This chain joins TRBV7-2 and TRBJ1-2; 7 bases are shared with TRBD1. The CDR3 spans 14 residues. V shed 5 bases, J shed 1 base, and the junction held 4 bases outside the gene matches. Germline lookup yields CDR1 SGHTA and CDR2 FQGNSA. DNA for the CDR3: TGTGCCAGCAGCATCACAGGGGATAACTATGGCTACACCTTC. Protein sequence: CASSITGDNYGYTF.

The gene calls are TRBV5-4 and TRBJ2-3; TRBD1 matches 9 bases. The CDR3 contains 16 residues. Trimming took 4 bases from V and 4 from J; bases not matched to a gene: 10. Germline V gene data show CDR1 as SGHNT and CDR2 as YYREEE (reference sequence). Here the CDR3 DNA reads TGTGCCAGCAGCGCTATCGGGACAGGGCCAGCAGATACGCAGTATTTT. The encoded protein is CASSAIGTGPADTQYF.

The rearrangement uses TRBV28 and TRBJ2-5, with D possibly matching TRBD1 (7 bases). V was clipped by 11 bases and J by 1 base, with 14 bases between them. The CDR3 consists of 13 residues. The germline V gene has CDR1 MDHEN and CDR2 SYDVKM. The CDR3 spells CASGGRIQETQYF. CDR3 DNA sequence: TGTGCCTCAGGGGGGAGGATCCAAGAGACCCAGTACTTC.

V is TRBV6-5 and J is TRBJ1-2; TRBD1 matches 7 bases. V was clipped by 7 bases and J by 4 bases; unmatched bases: 6. This CDR3 is 13 amino acids long. Germline values: CDR1 MNHEY, CDR2 SVGAGI. The DNA for the CDR3 is TGTGCCAGCAAAGGGGGCATCGGCTATGGCTACACCTTC. Translating gives CASKGGIGYGYTF.

In its sample, this clone was seen a few times. The chain joins TRBV7-2 to TRBJ1-6; the D gene is possibly TRBD1 (5 bases). Germline loops: CDR1 SGHTA, CDR2 FQGNSA. CDR3 length: 16 amino acids. The V end was cut by 0 bases, the J end by 6 bases, with 12 bases between. CDR3 sequence: CASSLAIGAVNSPLHF. DNA for the CDR3: TGTGCCAGCAGCTTAGCAATTGGGGCAGTTAATTCACCCCTCCACTTT.

This chain links TRBV4-1 with TRBJ2-7; D possibly corresponds to TRBD2 (6 bases). Trimming stripped 0 bases from V and 2 bases from J, with 14 bases between. There are 16 residues in the CDR3. Per germline, CDR1 MGHRA and CDR2 YSYEKL. CDR3: CASSQDRASEAYEQYF. CDR3 nucleotide sequence: TGCGCCAGCAGCCAAGATAGGGCTAGCGAAGCCTACGAGCAGTACTTC.

This clone was seen once. This rearrangement joins TRBV4-1 to TRBJ2-2, with 10 bases lining up with TRBD2. V shed 1 base and J 5 bases; nucleotides not matched to a gene: 4. The CDR3 has 16 amino acids. CDR1 and CDR2 (germline): MGHRA, YSYEKL. CDR3 in DNA: TGCGCCAGCAGCCAAGTGCTAGCGGGAGTGACCGGGGAGCTGTTTTTT. Its translation: CASSQVLAGVTGELFF.

The V gene is TRBV30, the J gene TRBJ2-1; D not resolved. CDR3 length: 13 amino acids. Trimming pared 0 bases from V and 6 bases from J, leaving 9 bases between. Germline V lookup: CDR1 GTSNPN, CDR2 SVGIG (reference sequence). The CDR3 nucleotides read TGTGCCTGGAGTGTACAAAGTGGCAATGAGCAGTTCTTC. It codes for CAWSVQSGNEQFF.

This clone occurred once. This chain links TRBV7-2 with TRBJ2-1; maybe TRBD2 (6 bases). This CDR3 region has 14 residues. V was cut by 5 bases and J by 4 bases, with 12 bases left in between. Germline loops: CDR1 SGHTA, CDR2 FQGNSA. The CDR3 nucleotides are TGTGCCAGCAGCCTAACCGGGACTTACAATGAGCAGTTCTTC. Amino acids: CASSLTGTYNEQFF.

The chain has TRBV4-3 and TRBJ2-7; TRBD2 is a possible D gene (6 bases). The length of the CDR3 is 15 residues. V gave up 1 base and J gave up 2 bases, with 12 bases separating them. The germline V gene has CDR1 LGHNA and CDR2 YSLEER. CDR3 region: CASSQGTGETYEQYF. The CDR3 coding sequence is TGCGCCAGCAGCCAAGGGACGGGGGAGACCTACGAGCAGTACTTC.

The rearrangement uses TRBV5-8 and TRBJ2-2; D is perhaps TRBD2 (5 bases). This CDR3 has 12 residues. Per the germline V gene, CDR1 is SGHTS and CDR2 is YDEGEE. V was pared by 4 bases and J by 9 bases, with 10 bases between. The CDR3 region has the DNA TGTGCCAGCAGCCTGAGGGCAAGGGAGCTGTTTTTT. Translating gives CASSLRARELFF.

CDR3: CASSLPGQDYGYTF. In DNA form, the CDR3 reads TGTGCCAGCAGCCTACCGGGACAGGACTATGGCTACACCTTC. The chain couples TRBV3-1 (or the pseudogene TRBV3-2) to TRBJ1-2; TRBD1 aligns across 8 bases. Germline V lookup: CDR1 LGHDT, CDR2 YNNKEL (reference sequence). The CDR3 contains 14 residues. The V segment lost 4 bases and the J segment 3 bases; nucleotides outside the gene matches: 4.

This clone was counted a few times. This chain uses TRBV6-5 with TRBJ1-6; 10 bases map to TRBD1. The CDR3 extends over 15 amino acids. CDR1 is MNHEY, CDR2 SVGAGI, per germline. After removal of 5 bases from V and 9 bases from J, the junction contained 7 bases not matched to a gene. CDR3 sequence: CASSTGTGVGSPLHF. CDR3 DNA: TGTGCCAGCAGTACTGGGACAGGGGTAGGTTCACCCCTCCACTTT.

This chain links TRBV19 with TRBJ1-6; D possibly corresponds to TRBD1 (5 bases). V shed 6 bases and J shed 11 bases, with 14 bases lying between them. CDR3 size: 13 residues. Germline CDR1 and CDR2: LNHDA and SQIVND (reference sequence). CDR3 coding DNA: TGTGCCAGTAGACCCCAGGGTTGGGCACCCCTCCACTTT. This translates into CASRPQGWAPLHF.

This clone has a handful of counts. DNA of the CDR3: TGTGCCAGCAGTTTCCCTCGGACAGGGGGCTCCTACGAGCAGTACTTC. Amino acids: CASSFPRTGGSYEQYF. V and J are TRBV28 and TRBJ2-7; 10 bases align to TRBD1. Unmatched junction bases numbered 5, after V lost 3 bases and J lost 0 bases. The germline CDR1 and CDR2 sequences are MDHEN and SYDVKM. The CDR3 has 16 amino acids.

The chain couples TRBV28 to TRBJ2-2, with 8 positions matching TRBD2. Per the germline V gene, CDR1 is MDHEN and CDR2 is SYDVKM. The junction had 8 bases not matched to a gene; V was cut back by 5 bases and J by 3 bases. There are 16 residues in the CDR3. The CDR3, as DNA: TGTGCCAGCAGTAGACTAGCGAGACATTACACCGGGGAGCTGTTTTTT. The encoded protein is CASSRLARHYTGELFF.

This chain connects TRBV28 to TRBJ2-1; the match to TRBD2 covers 7 bases. Germline lookup yields CDR1 MDHEN and CDR2 SYDVKM. The CDR3 consists of 15 residues. V shed 2 bases, J shed 7 bases, and the junction held 8 bases outside the gene matches. The CDR3 is CASSLRGSGRNEQFF. CDR3 sequence (DNA): TGTGCCAGCAGTTTACGCGGGAGTGGGAGAAATGAGCAGTTCTTC.

The V call is TRBV6-6, the J call TRBJ1-5; 7 bases fit TRBD1. CDR1 is MNHNY, CDR2 SVGAGI, per germline (reference sequence). The CDR3 covers 16 residues. The trim removed 4 bases at V and 0 bases at J, leaving 6 bases unmatched. Here the CDR3 DNA reads TGTGCCAGCAGTTCCGGGACAGCATATAGCAATCAGCCCCAGCATTTT. Its protein product is CASSSGTAYSNQPQHF.

This chain joins TRBV6-6 and TRBJ1-1; 7 bases align to TRBD1. Germline CDR1 MNHNY, CDR2 SVGAGI (reference sequence). V lost 6 bases and J lost 2; bases outside the gene matches: 6. This CDR3 is built from 14 residues. CDR3: CASSSGQTNTEAFF. The CDR3 DNA reads as TGTGCCAGCAGCTCGGGACAGACTAACACTGAAGCTTTCTTT.

The CDR3 reads CASSPGLTSGGSNEQFF. The CDR3 coding sequence is TGTGCCAGCAGCCCCGGACTGACTAGCGGGGGGTCCAATGAGCAGTTCTTC. The gene calls are TRBV3-1 (or the pseudogene TRBV3-2) and TRBJ2-1; 13 nucleotides agree with TRBD2. The CDR3 covers 17 residues. Trimming removed 4 bases from V and 6 bases from J; junction bases left unmatched: 9. CDR1 LGHDT and CDR2 YNNKEL come from the germline V gene (reference sequence).

The chain has TRBV7-2 and TRBJ2-4; 9 bases are shared with TRBD2. With 4 bases clipped from V and 4 bases from J, the junction kept 8 bases outside the gene matches. The CDR3 consists of 16 residues. Germline V gene data show CDR1 as SGHTA and CDR2 as FQGNSA. The CDR3 DNA reads as TGTGCCAGCAGCTCGAAAGCGGGGGGCTCTAAAAACATTCAGTACTTC. Translation gives CASSSKAGGSKNIQYF.